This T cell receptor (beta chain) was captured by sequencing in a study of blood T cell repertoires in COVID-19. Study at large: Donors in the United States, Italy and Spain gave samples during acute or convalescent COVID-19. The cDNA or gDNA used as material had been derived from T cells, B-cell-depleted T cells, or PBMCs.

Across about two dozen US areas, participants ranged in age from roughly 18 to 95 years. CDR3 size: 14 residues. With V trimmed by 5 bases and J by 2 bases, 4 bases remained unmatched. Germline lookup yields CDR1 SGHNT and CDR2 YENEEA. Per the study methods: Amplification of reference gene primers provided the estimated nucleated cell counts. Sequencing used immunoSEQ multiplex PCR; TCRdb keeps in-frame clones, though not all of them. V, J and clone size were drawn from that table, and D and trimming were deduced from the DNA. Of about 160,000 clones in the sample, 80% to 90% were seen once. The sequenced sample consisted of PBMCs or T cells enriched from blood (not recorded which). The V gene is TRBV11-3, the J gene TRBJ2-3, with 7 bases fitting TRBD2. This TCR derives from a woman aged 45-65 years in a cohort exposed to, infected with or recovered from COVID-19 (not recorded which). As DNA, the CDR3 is TGTGCCAGCAGCCCCGGGGGGTACACAGATACGCAGTATTTT. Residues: CASSPGGYTDTQYF. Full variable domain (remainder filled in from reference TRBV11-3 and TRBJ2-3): EAGVVQSPRYKIIEKKQPVAFWCNPISGHNTLYWYLQNLGQGPELLIRYENEEAVDDSQLPKDRFSAERLKGVDSTLKIQPAELGDSAVYLCASSPGGYTDTQYFGPGTRLTVL.